A selection of T cell receptor beta chains follows, all from one sample in a study of T cells after yellow fever vaccination. TCRdb recomputed calls from the 5' RACE reads with MiXCR, one row per CDR3 protein. Of some 160,000 distinct CDR3 sequences in the sample, around 9% are singletons; the top ten hold around 35%. Sequencing used CD8+ T cells sorted from PBMCs, obtained 45 days after the yellow fever booster vaccination. These receptors originate from a man aged 18 to 30 who received the YFV17D yellow fever vaccine. Each CDR3 is given with its conserved first and last residue. D genes are given only for firm matches. Only some rows state a clone size, as once, few, many or a class for expanded clones.

-,medium-sized,TRBV4-3,TRBJ2-3,CASSQDIGTSSTDTQYF,TGCGCCAGCAGCCAAGATATAGGGACTTCAAGCACAGATACGCAGTATTTT
-,few,TRBV6-5,TRBJ1-1,CASSSSTTGITEAFF,TGTGCCAGCAGTTCCAGCACCACAGGGATCACTGAAGCTTTCTTT
-,-,TRBV12-3/TRBV12-4,TRBJ2-1,CASGAPYNEQFF,TGTGCCAGCGGGGCGCCCTACAATGAGCAGTTCTTC
TRBD1,many,TRBV29-1,TRBJ2-5,CSVHDPRTGRETQYF,TGCAGCGTTCACGATCCTAGGACAGGGCGGGAGACCCAGTACTTC
-,few,TRBV7-3,TRBJ2-3,CASSLLSTDTQYF,TGTGCCAGCAGCTTACTCAGCACAGATACGCAGTATTTT
TRBD2,few,TRBV7-9,TRBJ2-1,CASSLAKLAGELYNEQFF,TGTGCCAGCAGCTTAGCGAAGCTAGCGGGTGAACTCTACAATGAGCAGTTCTTC
-,few,TRBV6-6,TRBJ2-7,CASSYSTIYEQYF,TGTGCCAGCAGTTACTCCACCATCTACGAGCAGTACTTC
-,few,TRBV2,TRBJ2-7,CASRPGDGLYEQYF,TGTGCCAGCAGACCTGGGGATGGGTTATACGAGCAGTACTTC
-,few,TRBV7-8,TRBJ2-5,CASSPRQEETQYF,TGTGCCAGCAGCCCCAGACAGGAAGAGACCCAGTACTTC
TRBD2,-,TRBV7-2,TRBJ2-3,CASSSIAGAYTDTQYF,TGTGCCAGCAGCTCTATAGCGGGGGCCTACACAGATACGCAGTATTTT
-,few,TRBV27,TRBJ1-5,CASSNFPGSNQPQHF,TGTGCCAGCAGCAATTTCCCGGGTAGCAATCAGCCCCAGCATTTT
-,-,TRBV7-2,TRBJ1-1,CASSFWGNTEAFF,TGTGCCAGCAGCTTTTGGGGGAACACTGAAGCTTTCTTT
TRBD2,few,TRBV24-1,TRBJ2-5,CATSEGTKRPETQYF,TGTGCCACCAGTGAAGGGACTAAAAGACCAGAGACCCAGTACTTC
TRBD2,few,TRBV4-1,TRBJ2-3,CASSQEGLVTGGWQYF,TGCGCCAGCAGCCAAGAGGGACTAGTCACTGGAGGTTGGCAGTATTTT
TRBD1,few,TRBV4-1,TRBJ2-6,CASSRIGTVTYSGANVLTF,TGCGCCAGCAGCCGAATCGGGACAGTAACTTACTCTGGGGCCAACGTCCTGACTTTC
-,many,TRBV18,TRBJ1-3,CASSPPYRTISGNTIYF,TGTGCCAGCTCACCACCGTACAGGACGATCTCTGGAAACACCATATATTTT
-,-,TRBV27,TRBJ2-5,CASSLGGDKETLYF,TGTGCCAGCAGTTTAGGCGGGGACAAAGAGACCCTGTACTTC
-,-,TRBV20-1,TRBJ2-3,CSASGQVDTDTQYF,TGCAGTGCTAGTGGGCAGGTAGACACAGATACGCAGTATTTT
TRBD2,few,TRBV2,TRBJ2-3,CASRELAGADTQYF,TGTGCCAGCAGAGAACTAGCGGGGGCAGATACGCAGTATTTT
-,-,TRBV4-1,TRBJ2-3,CASSQRAGPSTDTQYF,TGCGCCAGCAGCCAAAGGGCGGGCCCTAGCACAGATACGCAGTATTTT
TRBD1,few,TRBV2,TRBJ1-3,CASRRQGAFGNTIYF,TGTGCCAGCAGGAGACAGGGGGCGTTTGGAAACACCATATATTTT
TRBD1,few,TRBV6-6,TRBJ1-5,CASSYPGGEGQPQHF,TGTGCCAGCAGTTACCCAGGGGGCGAGGGTCAGCCCCAGCATTTT
-,few,TRBV29-1,TRBJ1-1,CSAGHAREAFF,TGCAGCGCAGGCCATGCGCGTGAAGCTTTCTTT
-,few,TRBV27,TRBJ1-2,CASRPTGYPSYGYTF,TGTGCCAGCAGGCCGACGGGATATCCTAGCTATGGCTACACCTTC
-,few,TRBV5-1,TRBJ2-2,CASRWPGGQFTGELFF,TGCGCCAGCAGATGGCCCGGGGGGCAGTTCACCGGGGAGCTGTTTTTT
-,many,TRBV4-1,TRBJ2-7,CASSQGRLTRLSYEQYF,TGCGCCAGCAGCCAAGGAAGGCTAACCAGACTCTCCTACGAGCAGTACTTC
TRBD1,-,TRBV6-5,TRBJ1-1,CASREQGSNTEAFF,TGTGCCAGCAGAGAACAGGGGTCGAACACTGAAGCTTTCTTT
TRBD1,many,TRBV4-1,TRBJ2-7,CASSQDGTEPYEQYF,TGCGCCAGCAGCCAAGATGGGACAGAGCCCTACGAGCAGTACTTC
-,many,TRBV29-1,TRBJ2-7,CSVRESLYEQYF,TGCAGCGTAAGGGAGTCCCTCTACGAGCAGTACTTC
-,few,TRBV25-1,TRBJ1-1,CASSELANTEAFF,TGTGCCAGCAGTGAATTGGCGAACACTGAAGCTTTCTTT
-,few,TRBV10-3,TRBJ2-7,CAISESPGRGVMYEQYF,TGTGCCATCAGTGAATCCCCAGGAAGGGGGGTGATGTACGAGCAGTACTTC
TRBD2,many,TRBV20-1,TRBJ2-2,CSARDPSGGHTGELFF,TGCAGTGCTAGAGATCCTAGCGGGGGGCACACCGGGGAGCTGTTTTTT
-,few,TRBV25-1,TRBJ2-1,CASSAGLTNEQFF,TGTGCCAGCAGTGCTGGACTGACGAATGAGCAGTTCTTC
-,few,TRBV6-2/TRBV6-3,TRBJ1-1,CASSYFRGNTEAFF,TGTGCCAGCAGTTACTTCCGGGGGAACACTGAAGCTTTCTTT
-,-,TRBV15,TRBJ2-4,CATSGEWGKNIQYF,TGTGCCACCAGCGGGGAATGGGGCAAAAACATTCAGTACTTC
-,few,TRBV12-3/TRBV12-4,TRBJ1-5,CASRRGEANQPQHF,TGTGCCAGCAGGAGGGGGGAGGCCAATCAGCCCCAGCATTTT
TRBD2,-,TRBV20-1,TRBJ2-3,CSVREGLSVQYF,TGCAGTGTTAGGGAGGGCCTCAGTGTGCAGTATTTT
-,-,TRBV6-5,TRBJ2-3,CASSQGGRGDTQYF,TGTGCCAGCAGCCAGGGGGGCCGAGGAGATACGCAGTATTTT
-,few,TRBV5-1,TRBJ1-2,CASSFRSIDYGYTF,TGCGCCAGCAGCTTTAGGTCTATTGACTATGGCTACACCTTC
-,-,TRBV19,TRBJ1-1,CASSISGQGLSVEAFF,TGTGCCAGTAGTATATCGGGCCAGGGTCTAAGCGTCGAAGCTTTCTTT
-,many,TRBV7-9,TRBJ2-1,CASSLVALRYNEQFF,TGTGCCAGCAGCTTAGTGGCCCTGCGCTACAATGAGCAGTTCTTC
TRBD1,few,TRBV29-1,TRBJ1-2,CSVIKGAFGYTF,TGCAGCGTTATCAAGGGGGCGTTCGGCTACACCTTC
-,-,TRBV4-1,TRBJ1-2,CASSRDSTVNYGYTF,TGCGCCAGCAGCCGGGACTCGACGGTAAACTATGGCTACACCTTC
-,-,TRBV2,TRBJ2-2,CASQVTGELFF,TGTGCCAGCCAGGTCACCGGGGAGCTGTTTTTT
-,few,TRBV12-5,TRBJ2-7,CASGPVGGAPYEQYF,TGTGCTAGTGGGCCCGTTGGGGGTGCCCCCTACGAGCAGTACTTC